This record looks at one TCR beta chain sequence and its context. The count of this clone is one. The antigen it recognizes is unknown. No base quality information exists; no much larger clone differs at one position. The entry originates in a study of blood T cell repertoires in COVID-19 (TCRdb year 2020). Background on the whole study: Collaborator samples came from the United States, Italy and Spain and covered acute and convalescent phases of COVID-19. The repertoires were released in a freely available public database meant as a resource for research on the immune response to SARS-CoV-2. Where available, HLA class I and class II types were taken from metadata supplied by the sample provider and were not determined by assay-based typing. The prospective study material was composed of cDNA or gDNA derived from T cells, B-cell-depleted T cells, or PBMCs. The samples were drawn from two sources: the first 160 participants of the ongoing ImmuneRACE study, and over 950 subjects contributed by 6 global collaborators. The dataset comprised deeply sampled blood TCRbeta repertoires from subjects exposed to, actively infected with, or recovered from COVID-19. Sample metadata almost always included a de-identified subject ID, COVID-19 status, age in years and sex.

The CDR3 has 16 amino acids, counting the end cysteine and phenylalanine. Here the CDR3 DNA is all that survives: 48 bases in frame from base 1. V drops 0 bases and J drops 0 bases, leaving 10 bases in between. The germline V gene (reference sequence) yields LGHDT for CDR1 and YNNKEL for CDR2. Each collaborating institution followed its own protocols to collect whole blood in K2EDTA tubes. For TCRbeta analysis, collaborators shipped samples as frozen whole blood, isolated PBMCs, or DNA extracted from either of those sample types. Overall study outcomes, separate from this receptor: The amount of clinical and demographic metadata varied by source and participant and was provided uncurated.

TCRbeta CDR3 regions were amplified from genomic DNA using the immunoSEQ Assay, a bias-controlled multiplex PCR. The authors' analysis ran thus. The number of nucleated cells in each sample was estimated by amplification of reference gene primers within the assay. To quantify the absolute abundance of each unique TCRbeta CDR3 rearrangement, sequence reads were collapsed and filtered. For each sample, productive Simpson clonality was calculated as the square root of Simpson's diversity index over productive rearrangements. TCRdb took this table from immuneACCESS and kept in-frame rearrangements with V and J called. Such tables lack part of the clones; where checked against another copy, unresolved V genes explain under half of the gap, and the rest is unexplained. The V and J calls and the clone size are those of that table, but D and trimming were determined from the DNA. The sample yields 130,000 to 150,000 clones; roughly 90% were counted once. The ten largest clones take up around 0.91% of the sample.

The clonotype originates from a woman aged 50 to 60 with acute or convalescent COVID-19. The sequenced material came from peripheral blood. The chain uses TRBV3-1 (or the pseudogene TRBV3-2) and TRBJ2-3; a tentative D call is TRBD1 (6 bases match). The DNA reads as follows: TGTGCCAGCAGCCAAGATGGGGGCTCTAGCACAGATACGCAGTATTTT. This is translated as CASSQDGGSSTDTQYF.